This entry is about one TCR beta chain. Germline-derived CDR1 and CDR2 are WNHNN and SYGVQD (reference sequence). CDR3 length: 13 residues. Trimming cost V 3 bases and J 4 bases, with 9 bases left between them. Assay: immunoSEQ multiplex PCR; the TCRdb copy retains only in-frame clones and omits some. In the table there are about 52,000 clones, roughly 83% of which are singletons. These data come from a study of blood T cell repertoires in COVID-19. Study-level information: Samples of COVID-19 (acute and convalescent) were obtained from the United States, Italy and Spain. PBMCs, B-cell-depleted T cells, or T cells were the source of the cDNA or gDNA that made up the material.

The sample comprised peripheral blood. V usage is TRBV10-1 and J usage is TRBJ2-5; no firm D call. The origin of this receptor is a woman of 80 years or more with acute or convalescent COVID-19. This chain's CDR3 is CASSERSAETQYF. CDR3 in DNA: TGCGCCAGCAGTGAACGAAGCGCAGAGACCCAGTACTTC.